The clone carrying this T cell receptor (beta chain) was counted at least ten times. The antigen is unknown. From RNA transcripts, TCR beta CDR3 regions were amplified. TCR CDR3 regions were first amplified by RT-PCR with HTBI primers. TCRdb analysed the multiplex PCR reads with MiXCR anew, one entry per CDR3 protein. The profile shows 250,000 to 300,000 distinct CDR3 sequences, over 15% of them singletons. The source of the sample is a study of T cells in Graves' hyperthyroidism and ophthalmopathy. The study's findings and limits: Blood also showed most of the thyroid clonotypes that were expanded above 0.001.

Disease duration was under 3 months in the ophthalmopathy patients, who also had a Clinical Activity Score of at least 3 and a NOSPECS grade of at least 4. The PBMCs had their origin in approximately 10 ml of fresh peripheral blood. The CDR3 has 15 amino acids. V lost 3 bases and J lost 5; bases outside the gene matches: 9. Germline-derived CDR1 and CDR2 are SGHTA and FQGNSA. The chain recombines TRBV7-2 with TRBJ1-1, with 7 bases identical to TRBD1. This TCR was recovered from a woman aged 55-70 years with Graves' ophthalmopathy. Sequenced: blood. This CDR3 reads CASSFYTGDRTEAFF. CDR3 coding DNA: TGTGCCAGCAGCTTCTACACAGGGGATCGGACTGAAGCTTTCTTT. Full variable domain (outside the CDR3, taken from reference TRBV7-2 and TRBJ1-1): GAGVSQSPSNKVTEKGKDVELRCDPISGHTALYWYRQSLGQGLEFLIYFQGNSAPDKSGLPSDRFSAERTGGSVSTLTIQRTQQEDSAVYLCASSFYTGDRTEAFFGQGTRLTVV.